These 7 T cell receptor beta chains were all obtained from the same sample, sequenced in a study of blood T cell repertoires in COVID-19. Sequenced by immunoSEQ multiplex PCR; TCRdb stores in-frame clones only, minus some. Counted here are around 120,000 clones, around 78% occurring once; the ten biggest clones make up 2% to 2.5%. Sample: peripheral blood. These receptors originate from a man aged 70-80 years with acute or convalescent COVID-19.

The chain couples TRBV5-6 to TRBJ1-1; 7 bases are a match to TRBD1. V was pared by 5 bases and J by 6 bases, with 7 bases of the junction left unmatched. In germline, CDR1 is SGHDT, CDR2 YYEEEE. The CDR3 length is 13 residues. The CDR3 spells CASSSTGVAEAFF. CDR3 nucleotide sequence: TGTGCCAGCAGTTCTACAGGGGTAGCTGAAGCTTTCTTT.

This rearrangement joins TRBV6-5 to TRBJ2-7; D perhaps matches TRBD1 (5 bases). CDR1 and CDR2 (germline): MNHEY, SVGAGI. The CDR3 has 15 residues. Trimming pared 0 bases from V and 2 bases from J, leaving 11 bases between. CDR3 nucleotides: TGTGCCAGCAGTTACTCGACAGACTCCGCCTACGAGCAGTACTTC. Translated: CASSYSTDSAYEQYF.

The chain combines TRBV7-8 with TRBJ1-2; 7 nucleotides match TRBD1. J gave up 3 bases and V 5 bases, and 3 bases lay outside the gene matches. CDR1 and CDR2 (germline): SGHVS, FQNEAQ. This CDR3 comprises 13 residues. CDR3 sequence reads: CASSATGDYGYTF. The DNA for the CDR3 is TGTGCCAGCAGCGCAACAGGGGACTATGGCTACACCTTC.

The rearrangement links TRBV4-1 to TRBJ2-5, with D hard to call. With 0 bases removed from V and 4 bases from J, the gap between germline ends came to 12 bases. There are 15 residues in the CDR3. Per germline, CDR1 MGHRA and CDR2 YSYEKL. DNA for the CDR3: TGCGCCAGCAGCCAAGATGAATCTCTCGGAGAGACCCAGTACTTC. Protein sequence: CASSQDESLGETQYF.

The rearrangement joins TRBV5-6 to TRBJ2-5, with TRBD1 matching 11 bases. Germline V CDR1 and CDR2: SGHDT, YYEEEE. This CDR3 is built from 18 residues. After removal of 4 bases from V and 2 bases from J, the junction contained 13 bases not matched to a gene. The CDR3 nucleotides are TGTGCCAGCAGCAACAAGGACAGGGGGCGGGTGGGGCAAGAGACCCAGTACTTC. This encodes CASSNKDRGRVGQETQYF.

J is TRBJ1-5 and V is TRBV15; D uncertain. Germline V gene data show CDR1 as LNHNV and CDR2 as YYDKDF (reference sequence). The CDR3 is made up of 17 amino acids. The ends were cut back, 5 bases at V and 1 base at J, with 18 bases in the middle. The CDR3 DNA sequence: TGTGCCACCAGCTCATCCGGGGAGCGAGCGAGCAATCAGCCCCAGCATTTT. Translated, it gives CATSSSGERASNQPQHF.

The CDR3 DNA follows: TGTGCCAGTAGTCCGATCCGGGGGGAAAAACTGTTTTTT. It codes for CASSPIRGEKLFF. This chain links TRBV19 with TRBJ1-4; D may be TRBD1 (5 bases). The CDR3 covers 13 residues. The V end lost 5 bases, the J end lost 8 bases, and 12 bases lay between the germline ends. Looked up from germline, CDR1 is LNHDA and CDR2 is SQIVND (reference sequence).